The 4 T cell receptor beta chains presented below share a single source sample, sequenced in a study of blood T cell repertoires in COVID-19. Generated by immunoSEQ multiplex PCR, the TCRdb table keeps only in-frame clones and is missing some. The top ten hold approximately 3.5% of the sample, which has 100,000 to 150,000 clones, 84% seen once. Sequenced sample: PBMCs or T cells enriched from blood (not recorded which). The source is a woman aged 25 to 39 who had recovered from COVID-19.

This rearrangement joins TRBV7-2 to TRBJ2-7; D remains ambiguous. Trimming left V 5 bases short and J 3 bases short, with 8 bases between. CDR3 length equals 12 residues. From germline, CDR1 is SGHTA and CDR2 FQGNSA. This CDR3 is CASSLGVYEQYF. CDR3 nucleotides: TGTGCCAGCAGCCTTGGAGTCTACGAGCAGTACTTC. Variable domain in full (rest from reference TRBV7-2 and TRBJ2-7): GAGVSQSPSNKVTEKGKDVELRCDPISGHTALYWYRQSLGQGLEFLIYFQGNSAPDKSGLPSDRFSAERTGGSVSTLTIQRTQQEDSAVYLCASSLGVYEQYFGPGTRLTVT.

The chain uses TRBV4-3 and TRBJ1-6, with D uncertain. The CDR3 is made up of 16 amino acids. Trimming took off 3 bases at V and 4 bases at J, with 13 bases between the two ends. Germline loops: CDR1 LGHNA, CDR2 YSLEER. The CDR3 DNA reads as TGCGCCAGCAGCCAGAATCCCTCAGTTTATAATTCACCCCTCCACTTT. It codes for CASSQNPSVYNSPLHF.

This chain links TRBV5-4 with TRBJ1-1; a possible D gene is TRBD1 (6 bases). The CDR3 has 16 amino acids. The V gene's germline CDR1 is SGHNT and CDR2 YYREEE (reference sequence). Between the trimmed V and J ends, which lost 3 bases and 5 bases, there was a span of 20 bases. DNA of the CDR3: TGTGCCAGCAGCTCCGAAGGGGGATGGAGGAGGACTGAAGCTTTCTTT. Translated, it gives CASSSEGGWRRTEAFF.

J is TRBJ2-3 and V is TRBV6-6, with 14 nucleotides matching TRBD2. Unmatched junction bases numbered 16, after V lost 6 bases and J lost 2 bases. The CDR3 runs to 20 residues. Germline V gene lookup returns CDR1 MNHNY and CDR2 SVGAGI (reference sequence). The CDR3 coding sequence is TGTGCCAGCAGCAGAAGCAAGGGACTAGCGGGAGCATCGACCACAGATACGCAGTATTTT. Translated, it gives CASSRSKGLAGASTTDTQYF.